The next 11 T cell receptor beta chains were all read from a single sample in a study of blood T cell repertoires in COVID-19. Clones were sequenced by immunoSEQ multiplex PCR, and TCRdb holds only the in-frame ones, with some missing. In the table there are some 70,000 clones, 80% to 90% of which are singletons. The specimen was peripheral blood. Source of these receptors: a man aged 30 to 39 with acute or convalescent COVID-19.

The chain uses TRBV28 and TRBJ2-5; TRBD2 matches at 10 bases. V trimming: 7 bases; J trimming: 5 bases; junction bases outside the gene matches: 4. Germline CDR1 is MDHEN and CDR2 is SYDVKM. The CDR3 loop spans 13 amino acids. For the CDR3, the DNA is TGTGCCAGCACCCCAGCGGGAGGGGAGACCCAGTACTTC. Residues: CASTPAGGETQYF.

The chain carries TRBV21-1 and TRBJ1-4; the table names TRBD1, a call not compared with the DNA. TRBV21-1 is shown as a pseudogene. CDR3 size: 17 residues. The CDR3: CASSKSVRGRADEKLFF. DNA for the CDR3: TGTGCCAGCAGCAAATCAGTCAGGGGGCGAGCTGACGAAAAACTGTTTTTT.

This chain uses TRBV9 with TRBJ2-7; 10 nucleotides line up with TRBD1. The length of the CDR3 is 16 residues. J gave up 4 bases and V 3 bases, and 10 bases lay outside the gene matches. Germline values: CDR1 SGDLS, CDR2 YYNGEE. The CDR3 reads CASSESPGTGVYEQYF. The CDR3 DNA follows: TGTGCCAGCAGCGAGAGTCCCGGGACAGGGGTTTACGAGCAGTACTTC. The full variable domain, rest sourced from reference TRBV9 and TRBJ2-7, is DSGVTQTPKHLITATGQRVTLRCSPRSGDLSVYWYQQSLDQGLQFLIQYYNGEERAKGNILERFSAQQFPDLHSELNLSSLELGDSALYFCASSESPGTGVYEQYFGPGTRLTVT.

This chain connects TRBV7-3 to TRBJ2-1, with D possibly TRBD1 on 5 matching bases. With 5 bases removed from V and 6 bases from J, the gap between germline ends came to 11 bases. The germline gives CDR1 SGHTA, CDR2 FQGTGA. This CDR3 is built from 13 residues. The DNA for the CDR3 is TGTGCCAGCAGCCCCCAGGGTCTCAATGAGCAGTTCTTC. Residues: CASSPQGLNEQFF.

The chain has TRBV5-1 and TRBJ2-1, with TRBD2 as a possible D gene (6 bases). Germline CDR1 and CDR2: SGHRS and YFSETQ. This CDR3 has 14 residues. Trimming cost V 4 bases and J 10 bases, with 18 bases left between them. The CDR3 is CASSLSVWTNEQFF. As DNA, the CDR3 is TGCGCCAGCAGCCTCTCCGTCTGGACTAACGAGCAGTTCTTC.

The chain is built from TRBV23-1 and TRBJ2-1, with 9 bases fitting TRBD2. TRBV23-1 is classed as an ORF, of uncertain function. This CDR3 region has 15 residues. Trimming at V came to 6 bases and at J to 9 bases, leaving 12 bases not matched to a gene. DNA for the CDR3: TGCGCCAGCAGCATGAAGGCGTCTAGCGGGGCTGAGCAGTTCTTC. Translating it yields CASSMKASSGAEQFF.

This clone was observed a handful of times. The CDR3 nucleotides read TGTGCCAGCAGCTCCTTGGGGGCCCACACAGATACGCAGTATTTT. Its translation is CASSSLGAHTDTQYF. The rearrangement uses TRBV7-9 and TRBJ2-3; tentatively, D is TRBD1 (6 bases). V was cut by 4 bases and J by 2 bases, with 13 bases left in between. Per germline, CDR1 SEHNR and CDR2 FQNEAQ (reference sequence). CDR3 size: 15 residues.

The V gene is TRBV27, the J gene TRBJ2-5, with 11 bases that match TRBD2. V was pared by 4 bases and J by 2 bases, with 12 bases of the junction left unmatched. This CDR3 has 18 amino acids. CDR1 and CDR2 (germline): MNHEY, SMNVEV (reference sequence). CDR3 DNA: TGTGCCAGCAGTTATGGGCCCGGGACTAGCGGACTTCAAGAGACCCAGTACTTC. It codes for CASSYGPGTSGLQETQYF.

The chain recombines TRBV4-2 with TRBJ2-7; D is perhaps TRBD1 (6 bases). V shed 3 bases and J shed 4 bases, with 16 bases lying between them. Germline CDR1 LGHNA, CDR2 YNFKEQ. This CDR3 is built from 15 residues. CDR3 amino acids: CASSQDGTYPYEQYF. The CDR3 nucleotides are TGTGCCAGCAGCCAGGACGGGACATACCCATACGAGCAGTACTTC.

This clone was counted only a few times. The rearrangement links TRBV19 to TRBJ1-5; TRBD1 matches at 7 bases. Germline-derived CDR1 and CDR2 are LNHDA and SQIVND (reference sequence). J was trimmed by 3 bases and V by 9 bases; bases with no gene match: 14. The CDR3 length is 16 residues. The DNA for the CDR3 is TGTGCCAGCCGAGACAGGGTTGGAGTCCTCAATCAGCCCCAGCATTTT. It yields the protein CASRDRVGVLNQPQHF.

This sequence joins TRBV15 and TRBJ2-2, with D perhaps TRBD1 (6 bases). CDR3 length equals 15 residues. Looked up from germline, CDR1 is LNHNV and CDR2 is YYDKDF (reference sequence). Between the trimmed V and J ends, which lost 1 base and 7 bases, there was a span of 13 bases. Here the CDR3 reads CATSRVPRGHGELFF. The CDR3 coding sequence is TGTGCCACCAGCAGAGTCCCCAGGGGACACGGGGAGCTGTTTTTT.